This TCR beta chain was sequenced during a study of T cell changes during pregnancy in multiple sclerosis. Regarding this clone: Compared with germline, one end of the junction differs, possibly owing to a read error.

Here immunoSEQ multiplex PCR was the method, and the copy in TCRdb shows in-frame clones only, minus some. The sample comprises just over 65,000 clones, about 89% of which are singletons, and 0.65% to 0.9% rests with the top ten. Germline assignment: CDR1 SSHAT and CDR2 FNYEAQ (reference sequence). The CDR3 loop spans 13 amino acids. The sequence was collected from a female donor with multiple sclerosis, enrolled in a pregnancy study. The V and J genes are TRBV7-7 and TRBJ2-3; no reliable D call. This sample comprised peripheral blood, obtained in the second trimester of pregnancy. The CDR3, as DNA: TGTGCTAGCAGCGCCACCTCCGGCGGTACGCAGTATTTT. It translates to CASSATSGGTQYF.